This is a list of T cell receptor beta chains from one sample in a study of identical twins. Using its own MiXCR run on the 5' RACE reads, TCRdb lists one record per CDR3 protein. The data show approximately 700,000 distinct CDR3 sequences, approximately 6% seen once. The sequenced material came from naive T cells sorted from blood. The receptor set was obtained from a man between 18 and 35 years old in good health. The CDR3 runs from the conserved cysteine through the conserved F or W. The D gene is left open where the match is weak. Clone sizes are given selectively: once, few, many, or a class where the clone is expanded.

>TRBV20-1|TRBD2|TRBJ2-1|few
TGCAGTGCTTTTGCACTAGCGAGCTCCTACAATGAGCAGTTCTTC
CSAFALASSYNEQFF
>TRBV7-6|TRBD1|TRBJ1-4|NA
TGTGCCAGCAGCATCCTACAGGGGCGGGATAATGAAAAACTGTTTTTT
CASSILQGRDNEKLFF
>TRBV5-1|TRBD2|TRBJ2-4|many
TGCGCCAGCAGCTTGTGGGCTAGCGGGAGTAGGGGCAAAAACATTCAGTACTTC
CASSLWASGSRGKNIQYF
>TRBV27|NA|TRBJ2-5|many
TGTGCCAGCAGTTTAGGAGTAGATGTCGAGACCCAGTACTTC
CASSLGVDVETQYF
>TRBV5-6|NA|TRBJ1-1|NA
TGTGCCAGCAGCTTGTTTAACCGACTGAACACTGAAGCTTTCTTT
CASSLFNRLNTEAFF
>TRBV12-3/TRBV12-4|NA|TRBJ2-3|many
TGTGCCAGCAGCTTGGGGGGGACAGGAGCGACAGATACGCAGTATTTT
CASSLGGTGATDTQYF
>TRBV6-1|NA|TRBJ1-2|NA
TGTGCCAGCAGTGAAGGGGATCGGACAGTCTATGGCTACACCTTC
CASSEGDRTVYGYTF
>TRBV25-1|NA|TRBJ1-1|NA
TGTGCCAGCAGTGACTGGTCCTTCACTGAAGCTTTCTTT
CASSDWSFTEAFF
>TRBV29-1|TRBD2|TRBJ2-1|NA
TGCAGCGTTGCGGCCCGAGAGGGCAGTGCGGGGGATGAGCAGTTCTTC
CSVAAREGSAGDEQFF
>TRBV7-2|NA|TRBJ1-2|many
TGTGCCAGCAGCTTAGCGGGGACCGCCAACTATGGCTACACCTTC
CASSLAGTANYGYTF
>TRBV5-6|NA|TRBJ1-2|NA
TGTGCCAGCAGCTCGCCTCGGACGAGAGATGGCTACACCTTC
CASSSPRTRDGYTF
>TRBV11-2|NA|TRBJ2-1|many
TGTGCCAGCAGCCCAAGGCAGGTGTCTTCCTACAATGAGCAGTTCTTC
CASSPRQVSSYNEQFF
>TRBV7-6|TRBD2|TRBJ2-1|many
TGTGCCAGCAGCTTAGGGACTAGCGGGGCCTCCTACAATGAGCAGTTCTTC
CASSLGTSGASYNEQFF
>TRBV18|TRBD2|TRBJ2-1|few
TGTGCCAGCTCACCAGACCGGGGACTAGACTACAATGAGCAGTTCTTC
CASSPDRGLDYNEQFF
>TRBV4-2|TRBD2|TRBJ2-5|NA
TGTGCCAGCAGCCAAGAGACTAGCGGGGCCCAAGAGACCCAGTACTTC
CASSQETSGAQETQYF
>TRBV5-1|TRBD2|TRBJ2-1|NA
TGCGCCAGCAGCTACCCCCGACTAGCGGGAGATTTGTCCCACAATGAGCAGTTCTTC
CASSYPRLAGDLSHNEQFF
>TRBV15|NA|TRBJ1-1|many
TGTGCCACCAGCAGAGGTGTTAACCCGGGGGAATCTGAAGCTTTCTTT
CATSRGVNPGESEAFF
>TRBV29-1|NA|TRBJ2-2|many
TGCAGCGCAGGGGCGGGGGAGCTGTTTTTT
CSAGAGELFF